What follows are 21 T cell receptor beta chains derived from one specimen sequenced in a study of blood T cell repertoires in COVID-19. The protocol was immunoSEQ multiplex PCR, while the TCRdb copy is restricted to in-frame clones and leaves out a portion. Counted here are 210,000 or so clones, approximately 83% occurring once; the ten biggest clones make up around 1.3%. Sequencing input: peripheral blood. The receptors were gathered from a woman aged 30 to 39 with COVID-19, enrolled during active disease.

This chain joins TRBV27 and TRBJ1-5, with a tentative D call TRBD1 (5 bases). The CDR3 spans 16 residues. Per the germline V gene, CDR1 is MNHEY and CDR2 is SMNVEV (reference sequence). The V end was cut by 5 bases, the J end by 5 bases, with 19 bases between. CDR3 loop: CASSPAERGGDQPQHF. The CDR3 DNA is TGTGCCAGCAGTCCAGCGGAACGGGGAGGGGATCAGCCCCAGCATTTT.

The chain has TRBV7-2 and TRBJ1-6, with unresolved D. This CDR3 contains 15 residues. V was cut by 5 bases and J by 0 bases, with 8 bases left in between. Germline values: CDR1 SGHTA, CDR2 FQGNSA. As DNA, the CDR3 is TGTGCCAGCAGCCTTCGGAGCTCCTATAATTCACCCCTCCACTTT. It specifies CASSLRSSYNSPLHF.

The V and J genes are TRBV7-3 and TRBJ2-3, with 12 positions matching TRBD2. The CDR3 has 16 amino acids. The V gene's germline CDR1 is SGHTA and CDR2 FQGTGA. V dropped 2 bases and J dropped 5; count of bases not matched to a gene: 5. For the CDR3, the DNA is TGTGCCAGCAGCTTAGGGCTAGCGGGAGGGGTAGATACGCAGTATTTT. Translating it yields CASSLGLAGGVDTQYF.

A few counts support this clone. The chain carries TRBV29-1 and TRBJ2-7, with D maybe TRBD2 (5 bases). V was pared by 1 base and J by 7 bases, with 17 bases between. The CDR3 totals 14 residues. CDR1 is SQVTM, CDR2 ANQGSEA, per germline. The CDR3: CSVEVGNGLSEQYF. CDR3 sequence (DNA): TGCAGCGTTGAAGTGGGAAACGGACTCTCGGAGCAGTACTTC.

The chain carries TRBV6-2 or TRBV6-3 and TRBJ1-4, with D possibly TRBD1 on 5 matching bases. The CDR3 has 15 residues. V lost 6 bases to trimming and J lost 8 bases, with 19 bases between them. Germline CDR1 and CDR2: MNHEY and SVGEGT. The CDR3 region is CASSFYIGAGEKLFF. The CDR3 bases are TGTGCCAGCAGCTTCTACATTGGGGCGGGGGAAAAACTGTTTTTT.

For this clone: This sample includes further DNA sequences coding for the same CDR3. The CDR3 sequence is CASSLGSGGPYNEQFF. The CDR3, as DNA: TGTGCCAGCAGCTTGGGTAGCGGGGGGCCCTACAATGAGCAGTTCTTC. J is TRBJ2-1 and V is TRBV11-2; TRBD2 agrees at 10 bases. Per germline, CDR1 SGHAT and CDR2 FQNNGV. This CDR3 has 16 amino acids. The V segment lost 3 bases and the J segment 2 bases; nucleotides outside the gene matches: 4.

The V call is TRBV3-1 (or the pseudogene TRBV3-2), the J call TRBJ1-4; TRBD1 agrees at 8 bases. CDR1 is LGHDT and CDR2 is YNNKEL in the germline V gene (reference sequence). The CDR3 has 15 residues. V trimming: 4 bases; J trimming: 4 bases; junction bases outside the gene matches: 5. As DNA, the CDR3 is TGTGCCAGCAGCCCCCGGACAGGGAGTAATGAAAAACTGTTTTTT. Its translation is CASSPRTGSNEKLFF.

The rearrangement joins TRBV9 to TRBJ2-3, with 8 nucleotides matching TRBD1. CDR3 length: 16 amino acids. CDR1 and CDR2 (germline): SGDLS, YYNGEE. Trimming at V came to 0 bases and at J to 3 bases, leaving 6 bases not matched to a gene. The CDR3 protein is CASSVGTGRRTDTQYF. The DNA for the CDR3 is TGTGCCAGCAGCGTAGGGACAGGGAGGAGGACAGATACGCAGTATTTT.

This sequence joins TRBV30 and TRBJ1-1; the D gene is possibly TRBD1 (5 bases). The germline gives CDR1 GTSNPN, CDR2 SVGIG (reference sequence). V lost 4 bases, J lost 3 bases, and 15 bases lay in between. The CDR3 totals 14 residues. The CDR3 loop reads CAWTFRQPYTEAFF. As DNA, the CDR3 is TGTGCCTGGACGTTTAGACAGCCTTACACTGAAGCTTTCTTT.

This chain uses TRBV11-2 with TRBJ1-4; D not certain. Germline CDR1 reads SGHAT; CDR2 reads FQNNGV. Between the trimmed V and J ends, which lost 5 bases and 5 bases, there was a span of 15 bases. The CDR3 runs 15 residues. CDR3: CASSTPEAGNEKLFF. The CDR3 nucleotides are TGTGCCAGCAGCACCCCGGAGGCCGGCAATGAAAAACTGTTTTTT.

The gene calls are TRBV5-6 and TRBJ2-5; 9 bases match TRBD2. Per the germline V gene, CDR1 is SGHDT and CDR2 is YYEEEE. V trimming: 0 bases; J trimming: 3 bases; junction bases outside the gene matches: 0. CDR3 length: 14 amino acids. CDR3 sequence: CASSLGGREETQYF. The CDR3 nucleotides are TGTGCCAGCAGCTTGGGCGGGAGGGAAGAGACCCAGTACTTC. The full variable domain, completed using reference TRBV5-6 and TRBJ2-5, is DAGVTQSPTHLIKTRGQQVTLRCSPKSGHDTVSWYQQALGQGPQFIFQYYEEEERQRGNFPDRFSGHQFPNYSSELNVNALLLGDSALYLCASSLGGREETQYFGPGTRLLVL.

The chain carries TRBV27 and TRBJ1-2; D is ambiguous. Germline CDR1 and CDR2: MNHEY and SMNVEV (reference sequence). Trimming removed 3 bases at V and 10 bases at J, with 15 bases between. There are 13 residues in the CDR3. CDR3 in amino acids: CASSFAPREVYTF. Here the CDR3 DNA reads TGTGCCAGCAGTTTCGCGCCCCGGGAGGTCTACACCTTC.

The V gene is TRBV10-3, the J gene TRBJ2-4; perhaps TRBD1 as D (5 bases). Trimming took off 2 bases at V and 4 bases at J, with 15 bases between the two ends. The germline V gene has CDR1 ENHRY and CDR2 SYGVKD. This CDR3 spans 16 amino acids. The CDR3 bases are TGTGCCATCAGTGAGCTTGAATTAGGACAAAAAAACATTCAGTACTTC. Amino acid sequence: CAISELELGQKNIQYF.

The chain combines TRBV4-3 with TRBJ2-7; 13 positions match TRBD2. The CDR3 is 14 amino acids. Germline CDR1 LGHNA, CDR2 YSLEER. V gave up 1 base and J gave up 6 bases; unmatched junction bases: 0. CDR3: CASSQGLAGGEQYF. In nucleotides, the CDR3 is TGCGCCAGCAGCCAAGGACTAGCGGGGGGCGAGCAGTACTTC.

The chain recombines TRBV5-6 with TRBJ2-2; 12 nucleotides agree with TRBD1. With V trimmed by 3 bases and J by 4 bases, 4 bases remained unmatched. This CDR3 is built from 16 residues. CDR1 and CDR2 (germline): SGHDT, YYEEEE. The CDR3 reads CASSYRDRGRTGELFF. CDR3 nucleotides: TGTGCCAGCAGCTACCGGGACAGGGGGCGCACCGGGGAGCTGTTTTTT. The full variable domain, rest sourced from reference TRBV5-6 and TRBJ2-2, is DAGVTQSPTHLIKTRGQQVTLRCSPKSGHDTVSWYQQALGQGPQFIFQYYEEEERQRGNFPDRFSGHQFPNYSSELNVNALLLGDSALYLCASSYRDRGRTGELFFGEGSRLTVL.

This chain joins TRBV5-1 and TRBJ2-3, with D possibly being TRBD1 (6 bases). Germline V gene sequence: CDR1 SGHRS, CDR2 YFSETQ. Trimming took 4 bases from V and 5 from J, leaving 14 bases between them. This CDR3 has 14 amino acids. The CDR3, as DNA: TGCGCCAGCAGCCATCTAGGGGGAGTAGATACGCAGTATTTT. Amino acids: CASSHLGGVDTQYF.

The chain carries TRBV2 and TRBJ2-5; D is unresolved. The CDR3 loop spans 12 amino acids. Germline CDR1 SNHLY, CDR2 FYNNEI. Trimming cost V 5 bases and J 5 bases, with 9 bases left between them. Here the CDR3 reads CASSRQTETQYF. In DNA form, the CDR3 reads TGTGCCAGCAGTAGACAAACCGAGACCCAGTACTTC.

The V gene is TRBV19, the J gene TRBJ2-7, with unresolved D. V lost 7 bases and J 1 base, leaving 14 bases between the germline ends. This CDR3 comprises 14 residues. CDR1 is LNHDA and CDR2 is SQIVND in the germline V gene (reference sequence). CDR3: CASTSPRKSYEQYF. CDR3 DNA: TGTGCCAGTACCTCCCCGCGGAAATCCTACGAGCAGTACTTC.

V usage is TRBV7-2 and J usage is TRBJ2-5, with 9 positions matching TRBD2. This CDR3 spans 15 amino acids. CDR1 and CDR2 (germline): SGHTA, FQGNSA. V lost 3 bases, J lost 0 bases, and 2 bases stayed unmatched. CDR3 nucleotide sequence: TGTGCCAGCAGCTTGGGACTAGCAGACCAAGAGACCCAGTACTTC. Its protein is CASSLGLADQETQYF.

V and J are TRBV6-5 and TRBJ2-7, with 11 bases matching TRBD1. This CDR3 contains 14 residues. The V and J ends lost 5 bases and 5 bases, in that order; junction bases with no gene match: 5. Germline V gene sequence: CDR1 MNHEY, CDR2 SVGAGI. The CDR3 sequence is CASSRTGGIHEQYF. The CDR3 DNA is TGTGCCAGCAGTAGGACAGGGGGCATCCACGAGCAGTACTTC.

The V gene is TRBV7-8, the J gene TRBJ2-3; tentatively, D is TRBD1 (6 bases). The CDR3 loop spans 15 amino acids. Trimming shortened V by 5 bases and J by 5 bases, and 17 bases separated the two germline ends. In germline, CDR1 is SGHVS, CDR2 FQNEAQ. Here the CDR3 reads CASSPPGQAGDTQYF. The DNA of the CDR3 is TGTGCCAGCAGCCCACCGGGACAAGCAGGAGATACGCAGTATTTT.